This T cell receptor beta chain stems from a study of T cells in Graves' hyperthyroidism and ophthalmopathy. Authors of the study amplified TCR beta CDR3 regions from RNA transcripts. HTBI primers were used for first-round RT-PCR of the TCR CDR3. Each CDR3 protein gets one entry after TCRdb re-called the multiplex PCR reads with MiXCR. The sample includes approximately 370,000 distinct CDR3 sequences, under 15% of them seen just once. Notes on this clonotype: Antigen unknown.

Study-level findings and limits: A median about 6 months before onset, the model predicted ophthalmopathy.

V was clipped by 6 bases and J by 5 bases, with 9 bases between them. Germline V gene lookup returns CDR1 LNHDA and CDR2 SQIVND (reference sequence). There are 12 residues in the CDR3. The chain uses TRBV19 and TRBJ2-3; D possibly corresponds to TRBD1 (5 bases). The origin of this receptor is a woman under 40 with Graves' hyperthyroidism. Sequencing was carried out using blood. The CDR3 loop reads CASSHRGDTQYF. As DNA, the CDR3 is TGTGCCAGTAGCCATAGGGGAGATACGCAGTATTTT.